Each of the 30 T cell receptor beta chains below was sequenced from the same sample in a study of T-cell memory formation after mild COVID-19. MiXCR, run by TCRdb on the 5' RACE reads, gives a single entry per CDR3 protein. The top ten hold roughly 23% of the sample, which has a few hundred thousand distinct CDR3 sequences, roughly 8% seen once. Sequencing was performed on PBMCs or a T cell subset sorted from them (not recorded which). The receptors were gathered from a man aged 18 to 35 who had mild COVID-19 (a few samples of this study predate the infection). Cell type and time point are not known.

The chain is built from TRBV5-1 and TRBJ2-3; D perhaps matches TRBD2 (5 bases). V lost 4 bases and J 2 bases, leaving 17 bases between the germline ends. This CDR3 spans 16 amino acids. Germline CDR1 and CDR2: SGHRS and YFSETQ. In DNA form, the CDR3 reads TGCGCCAGCAGCCTTGAGGGTCTAGCAGTCACAGATACGCAGTATTTT. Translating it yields CASSLEGLAVTDTQYF. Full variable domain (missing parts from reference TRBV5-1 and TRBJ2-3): KAGVTQTPRYLIKTRGQQVTLSCSPISGHRSVSWYQQTPGQGLQFLFEYFSETQRNKGNFPGRFSGRQFSNSRSEMNVSTLELGDSALYLCASSLEGLAVTDTQYFGPGTRLTVL.

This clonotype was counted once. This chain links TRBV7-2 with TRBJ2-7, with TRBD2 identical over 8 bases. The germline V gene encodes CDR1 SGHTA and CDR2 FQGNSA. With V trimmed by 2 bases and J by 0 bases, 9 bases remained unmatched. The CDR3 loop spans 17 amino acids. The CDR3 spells CASSLTSGGPSSYEQYV. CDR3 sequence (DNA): TGTGCCAGCAGCTTAACCAGCGGGGGTCCTAGCTCCTACGAGCAGTACGTC.

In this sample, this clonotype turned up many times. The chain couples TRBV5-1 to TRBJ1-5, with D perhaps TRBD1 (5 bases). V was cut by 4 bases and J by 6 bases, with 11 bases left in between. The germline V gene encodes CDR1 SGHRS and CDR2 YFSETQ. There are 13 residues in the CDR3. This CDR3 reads CASSGDPSQPQHF. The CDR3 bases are TGCGCCAGCAGCGGGGACCCCAGTCAGCCCCAGCATTTT.

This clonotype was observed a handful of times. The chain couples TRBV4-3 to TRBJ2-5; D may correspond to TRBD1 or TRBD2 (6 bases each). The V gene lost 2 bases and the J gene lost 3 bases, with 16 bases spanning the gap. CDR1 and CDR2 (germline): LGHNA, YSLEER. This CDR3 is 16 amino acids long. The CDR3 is CASSQRGGQSEETQYF. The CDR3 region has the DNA TGCGCCAGCAGCCAACGGGGAGGACAGTCAGAAGAGACCCAGTACTTC.

DNA for the CDR3: TGTGCCAGCAGCCAAGGCCCGGGGGACCTCTACGAGCAGTACTTC. Protein sequence: CASSQGPGDLYEQYF. The gene calls are TRBV3-1 and TRBJ2-7, with a possible D match to TRBD2 (6 bases). The germline V gene encodes CDR1 LGHDT and CDR2 YNNKEL (reference sequence). The CDR3 loop spans 15 amino acids. With 1 base removed from V and 3 bases from J, the gap between germline ends came to 13 bases.

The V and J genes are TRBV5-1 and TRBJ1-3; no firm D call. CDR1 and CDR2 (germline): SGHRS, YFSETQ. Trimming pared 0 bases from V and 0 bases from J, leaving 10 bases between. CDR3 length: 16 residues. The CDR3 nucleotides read TGCGCCAGCAGCTTGGACCTCCTCCGCTCTGGAAACACCATATATTTT. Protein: CASSLDLLRSGNTIYF.

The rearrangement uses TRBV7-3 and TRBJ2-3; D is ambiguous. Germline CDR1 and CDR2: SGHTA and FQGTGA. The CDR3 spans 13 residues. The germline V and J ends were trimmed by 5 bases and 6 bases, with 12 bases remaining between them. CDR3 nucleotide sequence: TGTGCCAGCAGCATTATTCCTAAGGATACGCAGTATTTT. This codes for CASSIIPKDTQYF.

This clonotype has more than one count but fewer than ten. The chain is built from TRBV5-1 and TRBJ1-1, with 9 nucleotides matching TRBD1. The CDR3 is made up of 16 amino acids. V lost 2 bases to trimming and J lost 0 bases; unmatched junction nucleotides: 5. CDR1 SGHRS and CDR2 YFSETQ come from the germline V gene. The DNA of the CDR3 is TGCGCCAGCAGCTTAATGGGACAGGGAATGAACACTGAAGCTTTCTTT. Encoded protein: CASSLMGQGMNTEAFF.

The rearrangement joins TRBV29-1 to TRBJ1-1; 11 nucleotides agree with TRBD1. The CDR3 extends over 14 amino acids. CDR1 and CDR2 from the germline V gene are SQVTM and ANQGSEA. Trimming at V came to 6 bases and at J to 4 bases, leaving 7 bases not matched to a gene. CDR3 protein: CSVILGTGGTEAFF. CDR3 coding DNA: TGCAGCGTCATATTAGGGACAGGGGGCACTGAAGCTTTCTTT.

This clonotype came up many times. DNA of the CDR3: TGTGCCAGTAACAACAGGCCGGAGAAGACTGAAGCTTTCTTT. It translates to CASNNRPEKTEAFF. The rearrangement links TRBV19 to TRBJ1-1; perhaps TRBD1 as D (5 bases). With 7 bases removed from V and 5 bases from J, the gap between germline ends came to 17 bases. Germline V gene lookup returns CDR1 LNHDA and CDR2 SQIVND (reference sequence). The CDR3 is made up of 14 amino acids.

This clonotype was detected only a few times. The CDR3 sequence is CASSLDYTEAFF. CDR3 sequence (DNA): TGTGCCAGCAGCTTAGACTACACTGAAGCTTTCTTT. The V call is TRBV7-9, the J call TRBJ1-1, with unresolved D. The V and J ends lost 1 base and 3 bases respectively, with 3 bases between them. The CDR3 is 12 amino acids. Looked up from germline, CDR1 is SEHNR and CDR2 is FQNEAQ (reference sequence).

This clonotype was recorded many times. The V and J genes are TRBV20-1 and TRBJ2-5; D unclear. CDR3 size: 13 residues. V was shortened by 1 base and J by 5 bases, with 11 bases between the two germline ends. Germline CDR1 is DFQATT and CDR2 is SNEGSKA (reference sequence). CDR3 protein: CSARVPGRETQYF. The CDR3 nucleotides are TGCAGTGCTAGAGTGCCGGGTAGGGAGACCCAGTACTTC.

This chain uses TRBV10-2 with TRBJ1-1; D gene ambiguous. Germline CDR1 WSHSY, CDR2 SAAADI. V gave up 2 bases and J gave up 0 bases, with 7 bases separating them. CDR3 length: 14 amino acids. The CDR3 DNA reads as TGCGCCAGCAGTGAGCCGGTCTTGAACACTGAAGCTTTCTTT. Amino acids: CASSEPVLNTEAFF.

The CDR3 bases are TGTGCCAGCAGCTCTAGCAGGACCTCCTACGAGCAGTACTTC. The encoded protein is CASSSSRTSYEQYF. The chain carries TRBV7-2 and TRBJ2-7; D might be TRBD2 (5 bases). The CDR3 totals 14 residues. Germline lookup yields CDR1 SGHTA and CDR2 FQGNSA. Trimming cost V 4 bases and J 0 bases, with 10 bases left between them.

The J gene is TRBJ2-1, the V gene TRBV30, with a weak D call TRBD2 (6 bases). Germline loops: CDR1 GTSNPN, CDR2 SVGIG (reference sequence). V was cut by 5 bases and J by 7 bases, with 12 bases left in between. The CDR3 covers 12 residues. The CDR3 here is CAWGRTGNEQFF. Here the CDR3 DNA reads TGTGCCTGGGGGAGGACGGGGAATGAGCAGTTCTTC. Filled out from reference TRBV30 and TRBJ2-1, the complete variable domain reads SQTIHQWPATLVQPVGSPLSLECTVEGTSNPNLYWYRQAAGRGLQLLFYSVGIGQISSEVPQNLSASRPQDRQFILSSKKLLLSDSGFYLCAWGRTGNEQFFGPGTRLTVL.

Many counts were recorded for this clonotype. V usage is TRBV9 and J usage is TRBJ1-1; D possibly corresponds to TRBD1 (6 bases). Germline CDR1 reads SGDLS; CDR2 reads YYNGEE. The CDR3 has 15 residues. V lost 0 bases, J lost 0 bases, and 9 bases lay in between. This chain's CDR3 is CASSVGDRMNTEAFF. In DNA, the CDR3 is TGTGCCAGCAGCGTAGGAGACAGGATGAACACTGAAGCTTTCTTT.

The CDR3 protein is CASRFRDFNSPLHF. CDR3 nucleotide sequence: TGTGCCAGCAGGTTTCGGGACTTCAATTCACCCCTCCACTTT. V gene TRBV5-5 combines with J gene TRBJ1-6; tentative D call: TRBD1 (5 bases). There are 14 residues in the CDR3. Germline assignment: CDR1 SGHKS and CDR2 YYEKEE (reference sequence). V lost 5 bases and J 7 bases, leaving 13 bases between the germline ends.

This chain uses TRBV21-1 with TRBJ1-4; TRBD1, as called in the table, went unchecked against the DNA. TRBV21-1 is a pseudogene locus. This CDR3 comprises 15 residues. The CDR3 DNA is TGTGCCAGCAGCAACCGGGACCCGGGTCTTGGGAAACTGTTTTTT. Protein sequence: CASSNRDPGLGKLFF.

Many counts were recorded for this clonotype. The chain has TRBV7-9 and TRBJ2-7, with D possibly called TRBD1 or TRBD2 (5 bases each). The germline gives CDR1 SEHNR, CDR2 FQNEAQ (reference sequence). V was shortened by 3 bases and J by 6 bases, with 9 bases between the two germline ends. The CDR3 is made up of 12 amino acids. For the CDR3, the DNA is TGTGCCAGCAGCTTTGAGGGGCGCGAGCAGTACTTC. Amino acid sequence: CASSFEGREQYF.

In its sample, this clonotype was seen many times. CDR3 nucleotides: TGTGCCAGCAGCTTGTACACCAGCAATCAGCCCCAGCATTTT. Amino acids: CASSLYTSNQPQHF. The chain carries TRBV5-8 and TRBJ1-5; no reliable D call. The CDR3 sequence is 14 residues long. V shed 1 base and J shed 1 base, with 6 bases lying between them. Germline assignment: CDR1 SGHTS and CDR2 YDEGEE.

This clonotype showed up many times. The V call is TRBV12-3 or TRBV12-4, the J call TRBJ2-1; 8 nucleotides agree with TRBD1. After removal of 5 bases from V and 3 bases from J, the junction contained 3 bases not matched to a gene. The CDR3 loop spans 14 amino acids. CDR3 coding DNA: TGTGCCAGCAGTCCGGGACAGGTCTACAATGAGCAGTTCTTC. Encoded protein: CASSPGQVYNEQFF.

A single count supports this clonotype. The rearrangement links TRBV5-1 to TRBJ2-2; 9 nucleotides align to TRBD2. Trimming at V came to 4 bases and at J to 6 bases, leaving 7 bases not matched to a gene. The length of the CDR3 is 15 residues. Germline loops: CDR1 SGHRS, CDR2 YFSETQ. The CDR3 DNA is TGCGCCAGCAGCCGAAGCGGGGGGCTGCCCGGGGAGCTGTTTTTT. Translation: CASSRSGGLPGELFF.

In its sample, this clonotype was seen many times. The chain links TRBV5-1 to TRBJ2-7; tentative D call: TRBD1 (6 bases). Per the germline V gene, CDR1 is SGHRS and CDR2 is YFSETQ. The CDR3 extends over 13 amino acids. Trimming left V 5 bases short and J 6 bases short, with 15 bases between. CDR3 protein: CASRIQGAAEQYF. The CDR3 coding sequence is TGCGCCAGCAGGATACAGGGAGCGGCCGAGCAGTACTTC.

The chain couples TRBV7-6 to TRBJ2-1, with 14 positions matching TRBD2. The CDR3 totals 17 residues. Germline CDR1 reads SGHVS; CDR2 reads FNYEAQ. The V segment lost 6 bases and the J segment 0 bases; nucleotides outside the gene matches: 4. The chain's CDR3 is CASSQGTSGSSYNEQFF. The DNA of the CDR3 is TGTGCCAGCAGTCAGGGGACTAGCGGGAGCTCCTACAATGAGCAGTTCTTC.

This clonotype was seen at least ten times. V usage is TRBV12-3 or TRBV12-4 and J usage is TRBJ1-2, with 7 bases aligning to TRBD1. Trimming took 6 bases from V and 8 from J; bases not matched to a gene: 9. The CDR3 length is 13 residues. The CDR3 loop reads CASSYDRVDGYTF. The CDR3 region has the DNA TGTGCCAGCAGCTACGACAGGGTTGACGGCTACACCTTC.

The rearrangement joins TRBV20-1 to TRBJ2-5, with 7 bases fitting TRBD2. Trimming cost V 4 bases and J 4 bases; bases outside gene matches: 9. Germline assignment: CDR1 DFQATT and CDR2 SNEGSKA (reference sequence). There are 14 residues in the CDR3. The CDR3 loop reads CSATQGGVGETQYF. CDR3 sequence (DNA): TGCAGTGCTACCCAGGGAGGGGTTGGAGAGACCCAGTACTTC.

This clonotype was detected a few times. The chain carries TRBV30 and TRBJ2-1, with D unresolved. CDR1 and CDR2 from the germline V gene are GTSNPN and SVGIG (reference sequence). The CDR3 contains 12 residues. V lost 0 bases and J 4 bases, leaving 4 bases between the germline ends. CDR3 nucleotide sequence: TGTGCCTGGAGTGTACAGTACAATGAGCAGTTCTTC. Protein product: CAWSVQYNEQFF.

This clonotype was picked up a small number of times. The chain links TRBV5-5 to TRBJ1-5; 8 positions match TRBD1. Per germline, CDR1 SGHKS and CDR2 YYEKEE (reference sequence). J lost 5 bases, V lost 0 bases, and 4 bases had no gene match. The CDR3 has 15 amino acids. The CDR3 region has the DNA TGTGCCAGCAGCTTGGAATTGACAGGGGATCAGCCCCAGCATTTT. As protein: CASSLELTGDQPQHF.

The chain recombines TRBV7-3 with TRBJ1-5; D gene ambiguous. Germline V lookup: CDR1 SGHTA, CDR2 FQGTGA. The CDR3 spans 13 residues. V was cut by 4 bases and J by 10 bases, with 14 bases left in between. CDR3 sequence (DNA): TGTGCCAGCAGCTACTTGGCCGCTGGACCCCAGCATTTT. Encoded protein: CASSYLAAGPQHF.

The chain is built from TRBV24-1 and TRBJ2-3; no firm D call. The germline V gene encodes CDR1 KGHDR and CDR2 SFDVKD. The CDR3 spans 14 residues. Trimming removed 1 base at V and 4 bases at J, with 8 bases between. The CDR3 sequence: CATSDFGLADTQYF. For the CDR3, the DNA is TGTGCCACCAGTGATTTTGGGCTTGCAGATACGCAGTATTTT.